This T cell receptor beta chain emerged from a study of blood T cell repertoires in COVID-19. The data were produced by immunoSEQ multiplex PCR, yet TCRdb's version contains in-frame clones alone and is incomplete. The data hold approximately 350,000 clones, with around 89% observed a single time. CDR3 length: 13 amino acids. From germline, CDR1 is LGHDT and CDR2 YNNKEL (reference sequence). V shed 3 bases, J shed 2 bases, and the junction held 1 base outside the gene matches. The gene calls are TRBV3-1 (or the pseudogene TRBV3-2) and TRBJ2-7; 7 positions match TRBD2. This clonotype was obtained from a middle-aged man with acute or convalescent COVID-19. Sequencing input: peripheral blood. CDR3 coding DNA: TGTGCCAGCAGCCAGGGGGGGACCTACGAGCAGTACTTC. This codes for CASSQGGTYEQYF.